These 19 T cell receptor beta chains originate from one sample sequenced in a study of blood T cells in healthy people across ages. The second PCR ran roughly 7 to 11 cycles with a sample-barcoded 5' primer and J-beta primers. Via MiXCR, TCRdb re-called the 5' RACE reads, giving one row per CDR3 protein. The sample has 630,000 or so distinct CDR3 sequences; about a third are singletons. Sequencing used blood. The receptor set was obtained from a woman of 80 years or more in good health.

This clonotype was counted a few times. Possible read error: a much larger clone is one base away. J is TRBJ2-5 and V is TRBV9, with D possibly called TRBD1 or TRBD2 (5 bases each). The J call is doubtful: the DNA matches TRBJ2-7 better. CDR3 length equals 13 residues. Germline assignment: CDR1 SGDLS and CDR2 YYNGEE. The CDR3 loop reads CASSETGAHEQYF. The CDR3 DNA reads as TGTGCCAGCAGCGAGACCGGGGCCCACGAGCAGTACTTC.

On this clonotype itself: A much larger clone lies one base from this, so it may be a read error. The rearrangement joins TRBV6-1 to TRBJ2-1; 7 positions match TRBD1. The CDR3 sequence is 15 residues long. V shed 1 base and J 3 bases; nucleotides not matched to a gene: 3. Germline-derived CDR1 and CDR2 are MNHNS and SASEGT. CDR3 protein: CASSEEGADYNEQFF. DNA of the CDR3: TGTGCCAGCAGTGAAGAGGGGGCTGACTACAATGAGCAGTTCTTC.

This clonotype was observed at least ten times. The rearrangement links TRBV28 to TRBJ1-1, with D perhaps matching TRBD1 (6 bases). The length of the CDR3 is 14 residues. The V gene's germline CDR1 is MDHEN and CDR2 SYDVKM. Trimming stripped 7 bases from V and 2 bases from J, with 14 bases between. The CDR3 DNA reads TGTGCCAGCACCGATCCAGGGGTTAACACTGAAGCTTTCTTT. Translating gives CASTDPGVNTEAFF.

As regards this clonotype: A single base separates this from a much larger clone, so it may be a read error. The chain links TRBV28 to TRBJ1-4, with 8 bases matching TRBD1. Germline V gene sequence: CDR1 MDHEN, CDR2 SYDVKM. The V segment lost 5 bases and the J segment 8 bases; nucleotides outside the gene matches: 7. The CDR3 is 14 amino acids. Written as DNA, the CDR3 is TGTGCCAGCAGTCAAGACAGGGGTTGCGAAAAACTGTTTTTT. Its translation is CASSQDRGCEKLFF.

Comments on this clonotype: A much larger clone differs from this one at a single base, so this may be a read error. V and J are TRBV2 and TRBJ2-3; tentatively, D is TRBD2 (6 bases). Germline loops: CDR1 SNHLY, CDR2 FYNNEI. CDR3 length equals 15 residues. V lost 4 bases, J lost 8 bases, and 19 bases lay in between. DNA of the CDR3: TGTGCCAGCAGTGGCGTGGTGGGAGGCGAAGGTACGCAGTATTTT. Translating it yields CASSGVVGGEGTQYF.

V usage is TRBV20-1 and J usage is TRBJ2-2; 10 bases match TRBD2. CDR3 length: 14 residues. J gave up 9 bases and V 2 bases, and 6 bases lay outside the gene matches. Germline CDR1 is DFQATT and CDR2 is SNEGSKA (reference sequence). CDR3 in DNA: TGCAGTGCTAGAAGTTCTAGCGGGGGCCGGGAGCTGTTTTTT. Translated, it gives CSARSSSGGRELFF.

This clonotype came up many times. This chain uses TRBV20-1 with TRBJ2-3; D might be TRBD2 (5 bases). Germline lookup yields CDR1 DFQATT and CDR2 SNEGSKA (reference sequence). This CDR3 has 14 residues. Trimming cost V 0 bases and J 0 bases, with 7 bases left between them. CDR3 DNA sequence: TGCAGTGCTAGAGATATAGCGAGCACAGATACGCAGTATTTT. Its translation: CSARDIASTDTQYF.

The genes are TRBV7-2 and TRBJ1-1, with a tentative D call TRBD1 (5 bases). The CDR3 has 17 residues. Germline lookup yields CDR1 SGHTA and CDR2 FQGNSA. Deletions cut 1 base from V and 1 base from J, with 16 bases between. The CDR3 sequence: CASSLVGFGARNTEAFF. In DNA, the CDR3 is TGTGCCAGCAGCTTAGTAGGGTTCGGGGCCAGGAACACTGAAGCTTTCTTT. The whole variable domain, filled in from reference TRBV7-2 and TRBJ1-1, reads GAGVSQSPSNKVTEKGKDVELRCDPISGHTALYWYRQSLGQGLEFLIYFQGNSAPDKSGLPSDRFSAERTGGSVSTLTIQRTQQEDSAVYLCASSLVGFGARNTEAFFGQGTRLTVV.

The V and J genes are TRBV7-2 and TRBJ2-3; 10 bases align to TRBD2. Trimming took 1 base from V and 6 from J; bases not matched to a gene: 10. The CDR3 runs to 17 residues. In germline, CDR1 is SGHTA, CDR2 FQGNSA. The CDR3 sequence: CASSLERGGYSMDTQYF. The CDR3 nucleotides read TGTGCCAGCAGCTTAGAGCGGGGGGGGTATAGCATGGATACGCAGTATTTT.

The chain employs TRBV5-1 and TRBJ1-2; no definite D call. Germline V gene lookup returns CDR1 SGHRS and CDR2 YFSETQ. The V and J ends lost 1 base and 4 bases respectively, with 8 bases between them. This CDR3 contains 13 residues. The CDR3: CASSLQESYGYTF. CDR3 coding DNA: TGCGCCAGCAGCTTGCAGGAGAGCTATGGCTACACCTTC.

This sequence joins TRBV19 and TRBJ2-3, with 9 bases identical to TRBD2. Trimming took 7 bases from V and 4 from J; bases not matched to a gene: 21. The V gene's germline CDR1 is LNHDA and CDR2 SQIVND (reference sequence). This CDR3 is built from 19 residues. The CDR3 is CASTDRQWAGTSSADTQYF. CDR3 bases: TGTGCCAGTACGGATCGACAGTGGGCCGGGACTAGCAGCGCAGATACGCAGTATTTT.

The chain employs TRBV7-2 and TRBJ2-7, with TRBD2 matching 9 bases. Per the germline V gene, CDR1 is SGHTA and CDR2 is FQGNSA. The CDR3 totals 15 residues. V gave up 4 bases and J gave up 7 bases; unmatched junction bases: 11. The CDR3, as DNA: TGTGCCAGCAGCTCTAGACTAGCGGCCTACAATGAGCAGTACTTC. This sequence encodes CASSSRLAAYNEQYF.

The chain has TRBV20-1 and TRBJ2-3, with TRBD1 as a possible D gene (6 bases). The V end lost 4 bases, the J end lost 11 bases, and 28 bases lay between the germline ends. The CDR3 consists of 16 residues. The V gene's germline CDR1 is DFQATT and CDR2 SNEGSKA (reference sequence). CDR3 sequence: CSANEGTRALLREQYF. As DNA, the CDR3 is TGCAGTGCTAATGAAGGGACACGCGCCCTCCTTCGAGAGCAGTATTTT.

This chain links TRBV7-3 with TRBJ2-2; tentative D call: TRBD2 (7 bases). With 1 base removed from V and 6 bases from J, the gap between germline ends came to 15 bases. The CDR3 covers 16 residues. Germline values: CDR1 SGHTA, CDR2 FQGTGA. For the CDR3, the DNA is TGTGCCAGCAGCTTAATAGGGGGGGGAAAGGCCGGGGAGCTGTTTTTT. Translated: CASSLIGGGKAGELFF.

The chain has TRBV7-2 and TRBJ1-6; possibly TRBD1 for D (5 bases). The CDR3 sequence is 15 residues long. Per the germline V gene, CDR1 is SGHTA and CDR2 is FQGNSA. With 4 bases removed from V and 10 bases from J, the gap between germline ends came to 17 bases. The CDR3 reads CASSSQTGLRSPLHF. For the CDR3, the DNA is TGTGCCAGCAGCTCGCAAACAGGACTGCGGTCACCCCTCCACTTT.

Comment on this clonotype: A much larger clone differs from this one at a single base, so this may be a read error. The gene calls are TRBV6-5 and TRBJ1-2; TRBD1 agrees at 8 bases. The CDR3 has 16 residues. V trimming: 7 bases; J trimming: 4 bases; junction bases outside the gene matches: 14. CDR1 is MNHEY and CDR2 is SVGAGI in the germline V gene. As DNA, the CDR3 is TGTGCCAGCAACTCCCAAACCGGGACAGGAACCTATGGCTACACCTTC. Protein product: CASNSQTGTGTYGYTF.

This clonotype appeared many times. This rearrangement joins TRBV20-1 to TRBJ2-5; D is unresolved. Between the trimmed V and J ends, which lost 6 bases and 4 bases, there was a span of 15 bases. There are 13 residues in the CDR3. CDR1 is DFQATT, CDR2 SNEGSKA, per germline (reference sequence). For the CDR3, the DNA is TGCAGTGCCCCCCCCTCCACTGGAGAGACCCAGTACTTC. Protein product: CSAPPSTGETQYF.

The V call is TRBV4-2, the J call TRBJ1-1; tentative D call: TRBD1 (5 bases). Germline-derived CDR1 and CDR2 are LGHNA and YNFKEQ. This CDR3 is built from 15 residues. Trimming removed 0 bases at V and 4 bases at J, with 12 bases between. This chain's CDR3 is CASSQEGGFGTEAFF. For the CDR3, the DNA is TGTGCCAGCAGCCAAGAGGGGGGGTTCGGCACTGAAGCTTTCTTT.

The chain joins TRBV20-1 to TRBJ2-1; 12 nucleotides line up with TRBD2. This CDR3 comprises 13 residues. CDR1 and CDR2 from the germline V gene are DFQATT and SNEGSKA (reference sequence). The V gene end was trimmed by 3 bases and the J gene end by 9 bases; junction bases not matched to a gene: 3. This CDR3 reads CSASVLAGGEQFF. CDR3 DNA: TGCAGTGCTAGCGTACTAGCGGGGGGTGAGCAGTTCTTC.